The 17 T cell receptor beta chains presented below share a single source sample, sequenced in a study of Graves' ophthalmopathy and Graves' hyperthyroidism. Transcripts of RNA were the source for amplifying TCR beta CDR3 regions. After a first-round RT-PCR with HTBI primers, a second-round multiplex PCR was run. MiXCR, run by TCRdb on the multiplex PCR reads, gives a single entry per CDR3 protein. This sample carries just over 600,000 distinct CDR3 sequences, 20% to 25% of them seen once, and the ten largest clones take around 6.9%. The sequencing sample was made of peripheral blood. The receptors originated from a woman under 30 with stable Graves' hyperthyroidism. Some clones in this sample may be carry-over from other donors' samples.

This clonotype was observed many times. V gene TRBV30 combines with J gene TRBJ2-7; 8 bases align to TRBD1. CDR1 is GTSNPN, CDR2 SVGIG, per germline (reference sequence). With V trimmed by 8 bases and J by 5 bases, 14 bases remained unmatched. The CDR3 sequence is 14 residues long. CDR3 nucleotide sequence: TGTGCCCAAAGTACCGGGACAGGTAGAAACGAGCAGTACTTC. Amino acids: CAQSTGTGRNEQYF.

At least ten counts were recorded for this clonotype. V and J are TRBV2 and TRBJ2-1, with TRBD2 matching 12 bases. Trimming removed 6 bases from V and 9 bases from J; junction bases left unmatched: 9. Germline CDR1 SNHLY, CDR2 FYNNEI. The length of the CDR3 is 15 residues. The CDR3: CASSSSSGGVSEQFF. The CDR3 DNA reads as TGTGCCAGCAGCTCTTCTAGCGGGGGGGTAAGTGAGCAGTTCTTC.

This clonotype has just one count. This may arise from a read error, as a much more abundant clone is one base away. The CDR3 nucleotides are TGTGCCAGCAGGCCGAAATGGACAGCAGTGGGCTATGGCTACACCTTC. This gives the protein CASRPKWTAVGYGYTF. The rearrangement links TRBV2 to TRBJ1-2; D may be TRBD1 (6 bases). CDR1 and CDR2 (germline): SNHLY, FYNNEI. V was pared by 6 bases and J by 4 bases, with 21 bases between. CDR3 length: 16 residues.

This clonotype appeared a single time. The chain has TRBV7-9 and TRBJ2-5, with D possibly matching TRBD2 (6 bases). The ends were cut back, 5 bases at V and 10 bases at J, with 14 bases in the middle. The germline CDR1 and CDR2 sequences are SEHNR and FQNEAQ (reference sequence). The CDR3 totals 12 residues. CDR3 region: CASSPTSGVQYF. DNA of the CDR3: TGTGCCAGCAGCCCGACGTCGGGGGTCCAGTACTTC.

The chain couples TRBV28 to TRBJ2-7, with 11 bases that match TRBD2. CDR1 is MDHEN and CDR2 is SYDVKM in the germline V gene. Losses at the gene ends were 2 bases for V and 2 bases for J; bases not matched to a gene: 17. The CDR3 has 20 residues. CDR3 loop: CASSLKVLGATSGITYEQYF. CDR3 nucleotides: TGTGCCAGCAGTTTAAAGGTTCTTGGCGCGACTAGCGGGATAACCTACGAGCAGTACTTC.

This clonotype came up many times. V gene TRBV9 combines with J gene TRBJ1-2, with D possibly being TRBD1 (5 bases). Deletions cut 0 bases from V and 3 bases from J, with 12 bases between. This CDR3 region has 15 residues. The germline V gene encodes CDR1 SGDLS and CDR2 YYNGEE. The CDR3 nucleotides read TGTGCCAGCAGCGTAGAGGGGAGGGGAGACTATGGCTACACCTTC. It translates to CASSVEGRGDYGYTF.

This clonotype was seen a handful of times. The chain joins TRBV6-1 to TRBJ2-2; D might be TRBD2 (6 bases). The germline V gene has CDR1 MNHNS and CDR2 SASEGT. CDR3 length: 15 residues. V lost 1 base to trimming and J lost 4 bases, with 10 bases between them. The CDR3 nucleotides read TGTGCCAGCAGTGAAGGGCGGGGTGGCACCGGGGAGCTGTTTTTT. It yields the protein CASSEGRGGTGELFF.

J is TRBJ2-7 and V is TRBV2, with D unresolved. Per germline, CDR1 SNHLY and CDR2 FYNNEI. The CDR3 totals 13 residues. V lost 3 bases and J lost 4, with 10 bases in between. CDR3 DNA: TGTGCCAGCAGTGACGGTAGTGGGTACGAGCAGTACTTC. This gives the protein CASSDGSGYEQYF.

This clonotype was detected once. J is TRBJ1-1 and V is TRBV19, with D maybe TRBD1 (6 bases). V gave up 8 bases and J gave up 1 base, with 11 bases separating them. This CDR3 is 13 amino acids long. In germline, CDR1 is LNHDA, CDR2 SQIVND (reference sequence). CDR3 residues: CASGEQGNTEAFF. The CDR3 DNA is TGTGCCAGTGGCGAACAGGGGAACACTGAAGCTTTCTTT.

The chain is built from TRBV6-1 and TRBJ2-7; TRBD1 is a possible D gene (6 bases). V lost 5 bases and J 0 bases, leaving 14 bases between the germline ends. CDR3 length: 15 amino acids. CDR1 is MNHNS, CDR2 SASEGT, per germline. CDR3 amino acids: CASSLLGDNSYEQYF. CDR3 nucleotides: TGTGCCAGCAGTCTTCTAGGGGACAACTCCTACGAGCAGTACTTC.

This clonotype was detected many times. The rearrangement links TRBV6-5 to TRBJ2-7, with D possibly called TRBD1 or TRBD2 (5 bases each). Looked up from germline, CDR1 is MNHEY and CDR2 is SVGAGI. The CDR3 contains 15 residues. V lost 0 bases and J 7 bases, leaving 16 bases between the germline ends. CDR3 loop: CASSYSVGASGEQYF. CDR3 nucleotide sequence: TGTGCCAGCAGTTACTCGGTAGGGGCCAGCGGAGAGCAGTACTTC.

This rearrangement joins TRBV5-1 to TRBJ1-1; tentative D call: TRBD1 (5 bases). Germline V gene sequence: CDR1 SGHRS, CDR2 YFSETQ. The CDR3 is 13 amino acids. Trimming left V 3 bases short and J 0 bases short, with 6 bases between. The CDR3 bases are TGCGCCAGCAGCTGGGACTTGAACACTGAAGCTTTCTTT. Translation: CASSWDLNTEAFF.

This clonotype has a count of ten or more. The chain is built from TRBV7-2 and TRBJ2-7; D might be TRBD2 (5 bases). The germline CDR1 and CDR2 sequences are SGHTA and FQGNSA. CDR3 length: 12 residues. Deletions cut 5 bases from V and 6 bases from J, with 11 bases between. For the CDR3, the DNA is TGTGCCAGCAGCACCTGGACTTTCGAGCAGTACTTC. This encodes CASSTWTFEQYF.

This clonotype appeared a few times. This chain joins TRBV3-1 and TRBJ2-7; 10 bases map to TRBD2. The CDR3 spans 14 residues. J gave up 7 bases and V 7 bases, and 10 bases lay outside the gene matches. CDR1 and CDR2 (germline): LGHDT, YNNKEL (reference sequence). The CDR3 here is CASTSGAGGREQYF. The CDR3 coding sequence is TGTGCCAGCACCAGTGGAGCGGGGGGGCGGGAGCAGTACTTC.

This clonotype was seen ten or more times. This chain uses TRBV20-1 with TRBJ1-5, with a possible D match to TRBD1 (6 bases). Germline V gene lookup returns CDR1 DFQATT and CDR2 SNEGSKA (reference sequence). This CDR3 is built from 15 residues. V lost 3 bases and J 7 bases, leaving 19 bases between the germline ends. The CDR3 DNA reads as TGCAGTGCTAGGGGGGACCGGACAGTTTACCAGCCCCAGCATTTT. This codes for CSARGDRTVYQPQHF.

This clonotype has just one count. The genes are TRBV20-1 and TRBJ1-1; the match to TRBD1 covers 7 bases. The V gene end was trimmed by 6 bases and the J gene end by 5 bases; junction bases not matched to a gene: 12. This CDR3 has 14 residues. Germline V gene lookup returns CDR1 DFQATT and CDR2 SNEGSKA (reference sequence). CDR3 sequence: CSARHAGGGTEAFF. In DNA, the CDR3 is TGCAGTGCGCGCCACGCAGGGGGAGGGACTGAAGCTTTCTTT.

The gene calls are TRBV18 and TRBJ1-5; perhaps TRBD1 as D (5 bases). The CDR3 contains 15 residues. The germline CDR1 and CDR2 sequences are KGHSH and LQKENI. V was clipped by 6 bases and J by 2 bases, with 14 bases between them. The CDR3 bases are TGTGCCAGCTCGGGGACTTCCGAAGGCAATCAGCCCCAGCATTTT. Translation: CASSGTSEGNQPQHF.